The 7 T cell receptor beta chains in this list originate from one sample, sequenced in a study of cytomegalovirus exposure and HLA in healthy donors. Vbeta (60) and Jbeta (13) primers were used in the PCR. TCRdb's copy holds only in-frame clones and misses some; the assay was immunoSEQ multiplex PCR. Here the sample spans tens of thousands of clones, around 90% being singletons. The sequencing input was PBMCs. The receptors were sampled from a man younger than 35 in good health and CMV-seronegative.

The chain carries TRBV28 and TRBJ2-6; TRBD1 aligns across 10 bases. Per germline, CDR1 MDHEN and CDR2 SYDVKM. V dropped 7 bases and J dropped 1; count of bases not matched to a gene: 4. CDR3 length: 16 residues. The CDR3 DNA sequence: TGTGCCAGCACAGACAGGGGGCGATCTGGGGCCAACGTCCTGACTTTC. It codes for CASTDRGRSGANVLTF.

In its sample, this clone was seen once. The chain employs TRBV5-1 and TRBJ2-3; D perhaps matches TRBD2 (6 bases). V lost 0 bases, J lost 7 bases, and 18 bases lay in between. The germline V gene encodes CDR1 SGHRS and CDR2 YFSETQ. The CDR3 consists of 16 residues. CDR3 nucleotide sequence: TGCGCCAGCAGCTTGGCCTCCGGCGGGGCTTCTCATACGCAGTATTTT. Amino acid sequence: CASSLASGGASHTQYF.

This clone was seen once. The rearrangement joins TRBV27 to TRBJ1-1; the D gene is possibly TRBD1 (5 bases). Trimming pared 5 bases from V and 8 bases from J, leaving 12 bases between. This CDR3 is built from 12 residues. The germline V gene has CDR1 MNHEY and CDR2 SMNVEV (reference sequence). CDR3 DNA: TGTGCCAGCAGTCAAGGGGCTGGGGAAGCTTTCTTT. Protein product: CASSQGAGEAFF.

This clone was recorded only once. An end of the junction differs from the germline gene, which may be a read error. CDR3 in amino acids: CASSFRGRSDEQYF. The CDR3 DNA reads TGTGCCAGCAGTTTCAGGGGTCGCTCCGACGAGCAGTACTTC. The chain carries TRBV6-1 and TRBJ2-7; D perhaps matches TRBD1 (6 bases). This CDR3 is 14 amino acids long. Germline CDR1 MNHNS, CDR2 SASEGT.

This clone occurred once. The rearrangement uses TRBV19 and TRBJ2-2; 7 bases map to TRBD2. From germline, CDR1 is LNHDA and CDR2 SQIVND (reference sequence). V shed 6 bases and J 5 bases; nucleotides not matched to a gene: 18. This CDR3 is built from 18 residues. As DNA, the CDR3 is TGTGCCAGTAGCCCTCATCTTTCAGCGGGACGCCAAACCGGGGAGCTGTTTTTT. The encoded protein is CASSPHLSAGRQTGELFF.

This chain links TRBV10-3 with TRBJ1-2, with 7 bases that match TRBD1. This CDR3 spans 16 amino acids. Trimming cost V 5 bases and J 7 bases; bases outside gene matches: 16. The germline V gene has CDR1 ENHRY and CDR2 SYGVKD. CDR3 nucleotide sequence: TGTGCCATCAGTCCCGTACAGGGGCCACGGTCTGGTGGCTACACCTTC. This encodes CAISPVQGPRSGGYTF.

The V gene is TRBV15, the J gene TRBJ2-3; 8 bases align to TRBD2. The germline V gene has CDR1 LNHNV and CDR2 YYDKDF (reference sequence). Losses at the gene ends were 0 bases for V and 3 bases for J; bases not matched to a gene: 5. The CDR3 consists of 16 residues. CDR3 in amino acids: CATSRDKGLGTDTQYF. The DNA of the CDR3 is TGTGCCACCAGCAGAGATAAGGGACTAGGGACAGATACGCAGTATTTT.